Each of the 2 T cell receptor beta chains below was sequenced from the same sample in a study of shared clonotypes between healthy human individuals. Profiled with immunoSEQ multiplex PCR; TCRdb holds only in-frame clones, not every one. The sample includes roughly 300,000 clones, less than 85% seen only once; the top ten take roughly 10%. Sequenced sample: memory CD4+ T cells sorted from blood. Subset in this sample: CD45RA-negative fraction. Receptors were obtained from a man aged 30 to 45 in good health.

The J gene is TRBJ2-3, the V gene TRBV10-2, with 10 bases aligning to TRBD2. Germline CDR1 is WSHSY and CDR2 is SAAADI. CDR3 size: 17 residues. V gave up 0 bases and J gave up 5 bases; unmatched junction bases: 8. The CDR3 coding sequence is TGCGCCAGCAGTGAGTCGACCCGAGCGGGAGGGGGAGATACGCAGTATTTT. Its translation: CASSESTRAGGGDTQYF.

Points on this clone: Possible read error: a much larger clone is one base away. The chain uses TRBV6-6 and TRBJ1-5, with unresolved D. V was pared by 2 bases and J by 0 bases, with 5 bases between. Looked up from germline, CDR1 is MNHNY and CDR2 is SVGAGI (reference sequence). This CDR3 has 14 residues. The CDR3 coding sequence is TGTGCCAGCAGTTACGAGTATAGCAATCAGCCCCAGCATTTT. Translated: CASSYEYSNQPQHF.